The source of this T cell receptor beta chain is a study of blood T cell repertoires in COVID-19 (dated by TCRdb to the early 2020s). Broadly, across the study: Samples covering the acute and convalescent phases of COVID-19 were provided by collaborators in the United States, Italy and Spain. Samples came from the ongoing ImmuneRACE study (first 160 participants) plus 1,254 subjects from 6 global collaborators. A freely available public database, intended as a resource for researchers studying the immune response to SARS-CoV-2, is where the repertoires were released. The material from the prospective study consisted of cDNA or gDNA derived from T cells, B-cell-depleted T cells, or PBMCs. Where available, HLA class I and class II types were obtained from metadata supplied by the sample provider rather than from assay-based typing. The sample metadata nearly always contained a de-identified subject ID, COVID-19 status, age in years and sex. The dataset comprised deeply sampled blood TCRbeta repertoires from subjects exposed to, actively infected with, or recovered from COVID-19.

TCRbeta CDR3 regions were amplified from genomic DNA using the immunoSEQ Assay, a bias-controlled multiplex PCR. Turning to the authors' computational methods: The number of nucleated cells in each sample was estimated from the amplification of reference gene primers within the assay. To quantify the absolute abundance of each unique TCRbeta CDR3 rearrangement, sequence reads were collapsed and filtered. For each sample, productive Simpson clonality was calculated by taking the square root of Simpson's diversity index across productive rearrangements. TCRdb carries this immuneACCESS record with in-frame sequences only. Its versions omit some clonotypes, under half of them owing to an unresolved V gene in the studies checked, with the rest unexplained. Clone size and V and J calls were adopted from that table, with D and trimming inferred from the DNA. Within this sample are approximately 200,000 clones, with about 81% of them counted one time only. The ten largest clonotypes hold around 11% of the sample.

To note about this clone: The antigen it binds to is not known. No much larger clonotype is one base removed from it; base qualities were not supplied.

Overall results and qualifications from the work: The amount of clinical and demographic metadata varied by source and participant and was provided uncurated.

One collaborating source in Seattle enrolled patients while the patients were actively infected and followed the patients over time throughout the course of disease. Whole blood was collected in K2EDTA tubes by collaborating institutions according to the institutions' own protocols. Collaborator samples were shipped for TCRbeta analysis as frozen whole blood, isolated PBMCs, or DNA extracted from either sample type. Trimming accounts for 6 bases at V and 4 bases at J, while the number of junction bases matched to no gene is 6. The CDR3 goes from the cysteine to the phenylalanine over 15 residues. This entry keeps only the CDR3 DNA: 45 bases, framed from base 1. CDR1 and CDR2, looked up from the germline V gene (reference sequence), are SGHNT and YYREEE.

In this chain, TRBV5-4 is recombined with TRBJ2-6; 8 bases in the middle match TRBD1. Source material: peripheral blood. The sequence came from a woman aged 80 or older with COVID-19, enrolled during active disease. The DNA is TGTGCCAGCACCACAGGGGGATCAGGGGCCAACGTCCTGACTTTC. Its amino acids are CASTTGGSGANVLTF.